One sample yielded the 9 T cell receptor beta chains listed below, sequenced in a study of radiation and T cells in renal cell carcinoma. Time point indicated: baseline pretreatment blood. The sample's treatment: 15 Gy SBRT to primary tumor, nephrectomy 4 weeks later. Using immunoSEQ multiplex PCR, the repertoire was profiled, and TCRdb retains in-frame clones only, with some absent. This sample has more than 140,000 clones, with 75% to 90% found just once. Sequenced here: blood, sampled from a patient whose treatment included radiotherapy and nephrectomy. These receptors all stem from a woman aged 45-65 years with renal cell carcinoma.

The V call is TRBV14, the J call TRBJ2-5, with no clear D. The germline V gene has CDR1 SGHDN and CDR2 FVKESK. This CDR3 is 13 amino acids long. The V and J ends lost 4 bases and 0 bases respectively, with 6 bases between them. This chain's CDR3 is CASSLNHQETQYF. CDR3 sequence (DNA): TGTGCCAGCAGCCTGAACCACCAAGAGACCCAGTACTTC. The full variable domain, its missing parts supplied by reference TRBV14 and TRBJ2-5, is EAGVTQFPSHSVIEKGQTVTLRCDPISGHDNLYWYRRVMGKEIKFLLHFVKESKQDESGMPNNRFLAERTGGTYSTLKVQPAELEDSGVYFCASSLNHQETQYFGPGTRLLVL.

The chain is built from TRBV5-6 and TRBJ2-2; no clear D. Germline V lookup: CDR1 SGHDT, CDR2 YYEEEE. V lost 7 bases to trimming and J lost 3 bases, with 7 bases between them. This CDR3 comprises 12 residues. CDR3 residues: CASRRHTGELFF. The CDR3 nucleotides read TGTGCCAGCCGACGGCACACCGGGGAGCTGTTTTTT.

The chain uses TRBV18 and TRBJ1-2, with 7 bases identical to TRBD1. The CDR3 consists of 16 residues. Per the germline V gene, CDR1 is KGHSH and CDR2 is LQKENI. Trimming at V came to 3 bases and at J to 1 base, leaving 8 bases not matched to a gene. The CDR3 region is CASSPNAGQSNYGYTF. DNA for the CDR3: TGTGCCAGCTCACCGAATGCGGGACAGAGTAACTATGGCTACACCTTC.

This clone was seen only once. The V gene is TRBV6-5, the J gene TRBJ1-2, with unresolved D. Germline-derived CDR1 and CDR2 are MNHEY and SVGAGI. The CDR3 is 12 amino acids. The V end lost 8 bases, the J end lost 8 bases, and 15 bases lay between the germline ends. The DNA for the CDR3 is TGTGCCAGCGGGATCCGCCTTATGGGCTACACCTTC. Its protein product is CASGIRLMGYTF.

The rearrangement links TRBV4-3 to TRBJ1-4; D is possibly TRBD1 (5 bases). In germline, CDR1 is LGHNA, CDR2 YSLEER. CDR3 length: 15 residues. Deletions cut 0 bases from V and 7 bases from J, with 12 bases between. The CDR3 is CASSQDVQGGEKLFF. The CDR3 DNA is TGCGCCAGCAGCCAAGATGTCCAGGGTGGTGAAAAACTGTTTTTT.

The chain has TRBV30 and TRBJ1-4; D is perhaps TRBD1 (6 bases). Germline V gene sequence: CDR1 GTSNPN, CDR2 SVGIG (reference sequence). CDR3 length: 13 amino acids. Deletions cut 2 bases from V and 6 bases from J, with 10 bases between. The CDR3 region is CAWSLGADEKLFF. The CDR3 DNA follows: TGTGCCTGGAGTTTGGGGGCAGATGAAAAACTGTTTTTT.

The chain carries TRBV9 and TRBJ2-3; D unclear. Trimming stripped 1 base from V and 2 bases from J, with 11 bases between. The CDR3 covers 15 residues. Germline V gene lookup returns CDR1 SGDLS and CDR2 YYNGEE. The CDR3 is CASSVSSLITDTQYF. CDR3 nucleotides: TGTGCCAGCAGCGTATCAAGTCTTATCACAGATACGCAGTATTTT. Using reference TRBV9 and TRBJ2-3 for the parts outside the CDR3, the full variable domain is DSGVTQTPKHLITATGQRVTLRCSPRSGDLSVYWYQQSLDQGLQFLIQYYNGEERAKGNILERFSAQQFPDLHSELNLSSLELGDSALYFCASSVSSLITDTQYFGPGTRLTVL.

The V and J genes are TRBV27 and TRBJ2-7; TRBD1 might be the D (6 bases). Germline CDR1 is MNHEY and CDR2 is SMNVEV (reference sequence). This CDR3 region has 15 residues. The V and J ends lost 6 bases and 1 base respectively, with 16 bases between them. CDR3 sequence reads: CASRTLAGQSYEQYF. In DNA, the CDR3 is TGTGCCAGCAGGACATTGGCAGGACAGTCCTACGAGCAGTACTTC.

The chain is built from TRBV5-4 and TRBJ1-5; D is unclear. This CDR3 is 15 amino acids long. Trimming took 0 bases from V and 9 from J, leaving 16 bases between them. Germline V gene sequence: CDR1 SGHNT, CDR2 YYREEE (reference sequence). CDR3 bases: TGTGCCAGCAGCTTGGCCGCTAGAAGTTTGGCGCCCCAGCATTTT. It encodes CASSLAARSLAPQHF.